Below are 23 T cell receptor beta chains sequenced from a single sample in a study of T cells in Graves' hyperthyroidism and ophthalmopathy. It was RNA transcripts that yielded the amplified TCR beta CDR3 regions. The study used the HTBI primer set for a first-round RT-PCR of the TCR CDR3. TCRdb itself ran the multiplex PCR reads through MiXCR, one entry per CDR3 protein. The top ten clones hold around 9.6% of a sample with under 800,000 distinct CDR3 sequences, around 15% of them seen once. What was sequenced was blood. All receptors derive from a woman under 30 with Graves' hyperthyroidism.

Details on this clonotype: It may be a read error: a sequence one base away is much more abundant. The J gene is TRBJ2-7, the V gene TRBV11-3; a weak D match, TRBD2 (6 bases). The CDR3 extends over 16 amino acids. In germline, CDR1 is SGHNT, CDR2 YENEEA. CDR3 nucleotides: TGTGCCAGCAGCTTAGAGGAGGGTAGTACCTCCTGCGAGCAGTACTTC. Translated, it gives CASSLEEGSTSCEQYF.

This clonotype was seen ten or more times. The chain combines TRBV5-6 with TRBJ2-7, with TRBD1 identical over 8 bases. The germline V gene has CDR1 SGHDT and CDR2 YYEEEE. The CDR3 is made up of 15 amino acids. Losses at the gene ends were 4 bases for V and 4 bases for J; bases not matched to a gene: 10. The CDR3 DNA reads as TGTGCCAGCAGCCCAACTGGACAGGGCGAGTACGAGCAGTACTTC. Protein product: CASSPTGQGEYEQYF.

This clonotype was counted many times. CDR3: CASSLVTGSYGYTF. DNA of the CDR3: TGTGCCAGCAGCTTGGTCACAGGGAGCTATGGCTACACCTTC. The chain recombines TRBV5-8 with TRBJ1-2; perhaps TRBD1 as D (6 bases). The germline V gene has CDR1 SGHTS and CDR2 YDEGEE. This CDR3 spans 14 amino acids. The V gene lost 0 bases and the J gene lost 4 bases, with 10 bases spanning the gap.

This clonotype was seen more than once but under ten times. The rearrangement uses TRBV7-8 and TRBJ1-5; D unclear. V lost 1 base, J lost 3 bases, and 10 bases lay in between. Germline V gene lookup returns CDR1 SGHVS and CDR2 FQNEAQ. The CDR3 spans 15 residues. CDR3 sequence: CASSLVIRYNQPQHF. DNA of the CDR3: TGTGCCAGCAGCTTAGTTATACGGTACAATCAGCCCCAGCATTTT.

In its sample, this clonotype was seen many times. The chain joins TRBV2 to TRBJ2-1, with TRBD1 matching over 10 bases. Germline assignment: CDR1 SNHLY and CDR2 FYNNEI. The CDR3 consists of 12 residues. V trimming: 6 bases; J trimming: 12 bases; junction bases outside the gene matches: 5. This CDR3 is CASRGQGKRQFF. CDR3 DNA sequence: TGTGCCAGCAGGGGACAGGGGAAGAGGCAGTTCTTC. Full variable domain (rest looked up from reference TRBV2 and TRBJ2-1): EPEVTQTPSHQVTQMGQEVILRCVPISNHLYFYWYRQILGQKVEFLVSFYNNEISEKSEIFDDQFSVERPDGSNFTLKIRSTKLEDSAMYFCASRGQGKRQFFGPGTRLTVL.

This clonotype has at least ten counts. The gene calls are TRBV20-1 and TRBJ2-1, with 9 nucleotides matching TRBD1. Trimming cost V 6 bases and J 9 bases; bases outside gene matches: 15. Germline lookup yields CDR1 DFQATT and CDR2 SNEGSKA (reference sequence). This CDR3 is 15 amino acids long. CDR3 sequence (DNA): TGCAGTGCACTTGGAGGGGACAGGGCTTTCACTGAGCAGTTCTTC. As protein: CSALGGDRAFTEQFF.

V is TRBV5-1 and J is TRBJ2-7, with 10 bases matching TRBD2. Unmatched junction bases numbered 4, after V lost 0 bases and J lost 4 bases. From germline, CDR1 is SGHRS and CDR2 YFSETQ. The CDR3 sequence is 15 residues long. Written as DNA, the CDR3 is TGCGCCAGCAGCTTGGTTCCTAGCGGGAGTTACGAGCAGTACTTC. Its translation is CASSLVPSGSYEQYF.

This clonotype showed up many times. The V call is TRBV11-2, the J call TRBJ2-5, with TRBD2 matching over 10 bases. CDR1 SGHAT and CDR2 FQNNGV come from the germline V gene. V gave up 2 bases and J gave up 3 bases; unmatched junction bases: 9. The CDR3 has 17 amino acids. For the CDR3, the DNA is TGTGCCAGCAGCTTAAGGGGGTCTAGCGGGAGAGAAGAGACCCAGTACTTC. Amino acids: CASSLRGSSGREETQYF.

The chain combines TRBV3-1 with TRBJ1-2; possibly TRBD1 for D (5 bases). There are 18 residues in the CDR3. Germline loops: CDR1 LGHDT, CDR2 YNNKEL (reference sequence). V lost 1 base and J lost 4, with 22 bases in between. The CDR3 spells CASSQVVIEHQGFYGYTF. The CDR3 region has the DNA TGTGCCAGCAGCCAAGTCGTTATAGAGCACCAGGGTTTCTATGGCTACACCTTC.

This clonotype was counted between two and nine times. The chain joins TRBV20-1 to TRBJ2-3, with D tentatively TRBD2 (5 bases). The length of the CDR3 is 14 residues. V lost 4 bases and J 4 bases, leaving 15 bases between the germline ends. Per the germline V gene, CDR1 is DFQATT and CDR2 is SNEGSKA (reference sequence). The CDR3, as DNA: TGCAGTGCTATCCGCCGTCTGGGAGCAGATACGCAGTATTTT. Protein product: CSAIRRLGADTQYF.

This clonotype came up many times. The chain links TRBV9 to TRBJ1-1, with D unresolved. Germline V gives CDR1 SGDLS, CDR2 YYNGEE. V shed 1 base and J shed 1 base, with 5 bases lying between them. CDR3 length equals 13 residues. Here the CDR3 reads CASSVIGNTEAFF. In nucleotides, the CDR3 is TGTGCCAGCAGCGTAATAGGGAACACTGAAGCTTTCTTT.

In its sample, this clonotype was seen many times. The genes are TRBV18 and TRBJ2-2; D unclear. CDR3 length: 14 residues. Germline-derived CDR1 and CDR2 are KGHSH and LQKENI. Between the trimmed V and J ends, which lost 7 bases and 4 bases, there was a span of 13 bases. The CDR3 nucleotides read TGTGCCAGCTGGGCATACCAGACCACCGGGGAGCTGTTTTTT. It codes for CASWAYQTTGELFF.

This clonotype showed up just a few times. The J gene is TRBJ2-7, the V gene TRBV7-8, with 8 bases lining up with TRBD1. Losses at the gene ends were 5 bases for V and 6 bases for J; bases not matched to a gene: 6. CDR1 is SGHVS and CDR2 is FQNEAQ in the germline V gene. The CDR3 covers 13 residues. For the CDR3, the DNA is TGTGCCAGCAGCCGGGACAGGCGGAGCGAGCAGTACTTC. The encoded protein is CASSRDRRSEQYF. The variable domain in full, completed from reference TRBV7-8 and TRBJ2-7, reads GAGVSQSPRYKVAKRGQDVALRCDPISGHVSLFWYQQALGQGPEFLTYFQNEAQLDKSGLPSDRFFAERPEGSVSTLKIQRTQQEDSAVYLCASSRDRRSEQYFGPGTRLTVT.

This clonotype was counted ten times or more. CDR3 amino acids: CASSFLAVNTGELFF. As DNA, the CDR3 is TGTGCCAGCAGCTTCCTAGCGGTCAACACCGGGGAGCTGTTTTTT. The chain uses TRBV7-9 and TRBJ2-2; 7 nucleotides align to TRBD2. This CDR3 comprises 15 residues. The V and J ends lost 3 bases and 2 bases, in that order; junction bases with no gene match: 3. The germline gives CDR1 SEHNR, CDR2 FQNEAQ (reference sequence).

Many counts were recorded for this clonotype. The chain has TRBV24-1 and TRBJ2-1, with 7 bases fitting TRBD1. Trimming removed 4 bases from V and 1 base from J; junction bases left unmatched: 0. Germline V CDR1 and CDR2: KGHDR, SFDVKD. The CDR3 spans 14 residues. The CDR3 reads CATSETGSYNEQFF. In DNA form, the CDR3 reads TGTGCCACCAGTGAGACAGGGTCCTACAATGAGCAGTTCTTC.

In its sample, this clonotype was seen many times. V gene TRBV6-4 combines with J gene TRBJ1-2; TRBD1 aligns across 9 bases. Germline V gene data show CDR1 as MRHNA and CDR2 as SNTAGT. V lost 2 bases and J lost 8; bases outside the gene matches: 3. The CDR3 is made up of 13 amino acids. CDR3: CASSDGTGHGYTF. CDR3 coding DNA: TGTGCCAGCAGTGACGGGACAGGGCACGGCTACACCTTC.

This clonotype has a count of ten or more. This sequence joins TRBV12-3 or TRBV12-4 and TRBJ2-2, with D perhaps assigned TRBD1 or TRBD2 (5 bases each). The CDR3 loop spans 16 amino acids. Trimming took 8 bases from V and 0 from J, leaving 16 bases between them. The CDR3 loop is CASSWGTLSNTGELFF. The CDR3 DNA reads TGTGCCAGCTCGTGGGGGACCCTCTCGAACACCGGGGAGCTGTTTTTT.

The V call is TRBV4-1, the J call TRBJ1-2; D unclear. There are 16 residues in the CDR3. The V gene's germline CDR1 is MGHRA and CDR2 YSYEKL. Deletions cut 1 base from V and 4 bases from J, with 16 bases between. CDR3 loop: CASSQGVLQGSYGYTF. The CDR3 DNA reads TGCGCCAGCAGCCAAGGGGTACTCCAAGGCTCCTATGGCTACACCTTC.

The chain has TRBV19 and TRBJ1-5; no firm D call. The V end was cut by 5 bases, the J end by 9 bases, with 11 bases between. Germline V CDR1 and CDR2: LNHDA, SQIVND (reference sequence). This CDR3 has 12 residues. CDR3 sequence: CASSPSPWPQHF. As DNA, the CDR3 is TGTGCCAGTAGTCCCAGTCCGTGGCCCCAGCATTTT.

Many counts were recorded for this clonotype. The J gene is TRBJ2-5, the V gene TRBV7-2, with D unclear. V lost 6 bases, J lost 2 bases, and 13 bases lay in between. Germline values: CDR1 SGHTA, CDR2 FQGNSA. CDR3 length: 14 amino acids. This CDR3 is CASRPTYGQETQYF. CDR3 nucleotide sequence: TGTGCCAGCAGACCCACGTATGGGCAAGAGACCCAGTACTTC.

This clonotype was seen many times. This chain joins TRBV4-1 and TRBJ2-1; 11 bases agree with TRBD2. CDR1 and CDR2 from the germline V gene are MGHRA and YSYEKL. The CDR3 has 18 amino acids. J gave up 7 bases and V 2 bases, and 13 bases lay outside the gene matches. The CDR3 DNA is TGCGCCAGCAGCCAACCAATACTAGCGGGAGCAATTGGTAATGAGCAGTTCTTC. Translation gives CASSQPILAGAIGNEQFF.

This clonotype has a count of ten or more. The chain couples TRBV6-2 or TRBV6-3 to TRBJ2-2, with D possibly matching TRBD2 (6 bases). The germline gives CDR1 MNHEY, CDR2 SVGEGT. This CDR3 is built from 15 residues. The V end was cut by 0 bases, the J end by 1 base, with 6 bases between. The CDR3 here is CASSYSGLNTGELFF. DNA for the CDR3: TGTGCCAGCAGTTACTCGGGACTGAACACCGGGGAGCTGTTTTTT.

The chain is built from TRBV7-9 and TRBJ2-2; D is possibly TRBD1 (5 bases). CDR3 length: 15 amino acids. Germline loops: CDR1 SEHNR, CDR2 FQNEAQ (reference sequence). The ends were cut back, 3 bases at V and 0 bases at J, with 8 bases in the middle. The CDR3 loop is CASSFLGANTGELFF. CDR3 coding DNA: TGTGCCAGCAGCTTCTTAGGGGCGAACACCGGGGAGCTGTTTTTT.